A single sample is the source of the 19 T cell receptor beta chains below, sequenced in a study of T cell repertoires in cytomegalovirus infection (dated by TCRdb to between 2017 and 2020). Instrument on record: Illumina HiSeq 1500. Using fastp trimming at Q25 and MiXCR clonotype assembly, TCRdb reanalyzed the public sequencing data and kept in-frame beta chains. Duplicate CDR3 protein sequences are folded into a single record with the most common DNA and genes. This sample has a few hundred thousand distinct CDR3 sequences in its table, and 15% to 20% of those were observed once. Approximately 10% of the sample is held by the ten biggest clonotypes. The specimen sequenced was PBMCs. These receptors originate from a human donor in good health (CMV status not recorded). Some clones in this sample may be carry-over from other donors' samples.

A few counts support this clonotype. This chain links TRBV6-2 or TRBV6-3 with TRBJ2-3; TRBD2 aligns across 7 bases. Germline trimming cut 2 bases from V and 2 bases from J; bases unmatched to any gene: 7. The CDR3 spans 16 residues. The germline CDR1 and CDR2 sequences are MNHEY and SVGEGT. DNA of the CDR3: TGTGCCAGCAGTTACCCGGCTAGCGGAGACACAGATACGCAGTATTTT. Protein product: CASSYPASGDTDTQYF.

This clonotype was recorded a few times. V gene TRBV12-3 or TRBV12-4 combines with J gene TRBJ1-6; a weak D match, TRBD1 (5 bases). Trimming took 2 bases from V and 10 from J, leaving 15 bases between them. This CDR3 has 15 residues. The DNA for the CDR3 is TGTGCCAGCAGTTTACGGGCAGGGTCGGGATCACCCCTCCACTTT. This sequence encodes CASSLRAGSGSPLHF.

This clonotype was recorded at least ten times. The rearrangement uses TRBV7-2 and TRBJ2-3, with D perhaps assigned TRBD1 or TRBD2 (5 bases each). The CDR3 contains 13 residues. V was shortened by 5 bases and J by 7 bases, with 13 bases between the two germline ends. The germline V gene has CDR1 SGHTA and CDR2 FQGNSA. The CDR3 nucleotides are TGTGCCAGCAGCCTCAGGGACCTGCATACGCAGTATTTT. Amino acids: CASSLRDLHTQYF.

In its sample, this clonotype was seen many times. The chain links TRBV7-6 to TRBJ2-3; tentatively, D is TRBD2 (7 bases). The V end was cut by 4 bases, the J end by 2 bases, with 13 bases between. CDR3 length: 15 amino acids. Per the germline V gene, CDR1 is SGHVS and CDR2 is FNYEAQ. CDR3 DNA sequence: TGTGCCAGCAGCTCCGGGGGGCGTGACACAGATACGCAGTATTTT. It codes for CASSSGGRDTDTQYF.

The chain is built from TRBV20-1 and TRBJ2-5; 8 nucleotides match TRBD1. CDR3 length: 15 residues. Trimming removed 3 bases from V and 3 bases from J; junction bases left unmatched: 9. Looked up from germline, CDR1 is DFQATT and CDR2 is SNEGSKA (reference sequence). CDR3 in DNA: TGCAGTGCTAGGGGAGGACAGGGAGGCAAAGAGACCCAGTACTTC. Protein: CSARGGQGGKETQYF.

This chain connects TRBV20-1 to TRBJ2-2; D not certain. Germline CDR1 DFQATT, CDR2 SNEGSKA (reference sequence). V gave up 5 bases and J gave up 0 bases, with 10 bases separating them. The CDR3 totals 14 residues. CDR3 coding DNA: TGCAGTGCTGGGCCCGAACCGAACACCGGGGAGCTGTTTTTT. This encodes CSAGPEPNTGELFF.

This clonotype was counted a few times. The chain is built from TRBV5-1 and TRBJ2-3, with D maybe TRBD2 (5 bases). This CDR3 contains 13 residues. Germline CDR1 reads SGHRS; CDR2 reads YFSETQ. The V end lost 4 bases, the J end lost 6 bases, and 12 bases lay between the germline ends. As DNA, the CDR3 is TGCGCCAGCAGCCAGGAGGTACTTGATACGCAGTATTTT. Translation gives CASSQEVLDTQYF.

This clonotype has ten or more counts. Given a much more abundant clone one base away, this may be a read error. The V gene is TRBV11-2, the J gene TRBJ2-1; D call uncertain. Germline CDR1 SGHAT, CDR2 FQNNGV. V lost 2 bases and J lost 0, with 2 bases in between. This CDR3 has 13 residues. In DNA, the CDR3 is TGTGCCAGCAGCTTAATCTCCTACAATGAGCAGTTCTTC. Its protein is CASSLISYNEQFF.

This clonotype has at least ten counts. The CDR3 is CASSLSGANVLTF. DNA for the CDR3: TGTGCCAGCAGTTTATCTGGGGCCAACGTCCTGACTTTC. This chain uses TRBV12-3 or TRBV12-4 with TRBJ2-6; no firm D call. Trimming took 2 bases from V and 1 from J, leaving 0 bases between them. This CDR3 contains 13 residues.

This clonotype was recorded a few times. The rearrangement uses TRBV15 and TRBJ2-1; 9 bases are shared with TRBD1. V lost 3 bases to trimming and J lost 8 bases; unmatched junction nucleotides: 8. The CDR3 extends over 15 amino acids. In germline, CDR1 is LNHNV, CDR2 YYDKDF (reference sequence). CDR3 region: CATSRRGTGLDEQFF. Here the CDR3 DNA reads TGTGCCACCAGCAGGAGAGGGACAGGGTTGGATGAGCAGTTCTTC.

Only a few counts were recorded for this clonotype. The chain joins TRBV29-1 to TRBJ2-1, with 15 bases aligning to TRBD2. The ends lost 6 bases at V and 7 bases at J; junction bases unmatched: 7. CDR1 is SQVTM and CDR2 is ANQGSEA in the germline V gene. This CDR3 is 15 amino acids long. DNA for the CDR3: TGCAGCGTCCACACCGGGACTAGCGGGAGGAATGAGCAGTTCTTC. Translated, it gives CSVHTGTSGRNEQFF.

V and J are TRBV25-1 and TRBJ2-3; possible D gene TRBD2, 6 bases. This CDR3 region has 12 residues. Germline V lookup: CDR1 MGHDK, CDR2 SYGVNS. Deletions cut 1 base from V and 8 bases from J, with 7 bases between. The CDR3 DNA reads as TGTGCCAGCAGTGAATCTAGCGCTACGCAGTATTTT. As protein: CASSESSATQYF.

The genes are TRBV20-1 and TRBJ2-5; 9 positions match TRBD2. There are 13 residues in the CDR3. Germline V gene data show CDR1 as DFQATT and CDR2 as SNEGSKA (reference sequence). The V gene end was trimmed by 4 bases and the J gene end by 7 bases; junction bases not matched to a gene: 7. The CDR3 region has the DNA TGCAGTGCTATAATAGCGGGAGATGGGACCCAGTACTTC. It encodes CSAIIAGDGTQYF.

This clonotype has ten or more counts. At one of its ends the junction is not consistent with the germline gene, which may arise from a read error. V gene TRBV4-2 combines with J gene TRBJ2-3; tentative D call: TRBD2 (6 bases). The CDR3 covers 16 residues. CDR1 is LGHNA and CDR2 is YNFKEQ in the germline V gene. This chain's CDR3 is CASSQESASGTDTQYF. CDR3 nucleotide sequence: TGCGCCAGCAGCCAAGAATCGGCTAGCGGCACAGATACGCAGTATTTT.

This clonotype was counted at least ten times. The chain recombines TRBV12-5 with TRBJ2-3, with TRBD2 matching 9 bases. With 6 bases clipped from V and 6 bases from J, the junction kept 10 bases outside the gene matches. Germline V gives CDR1 LGHNT, CDR2 FRNRAP. There are 15 residues in the CDR3. This CDR3 is CASGPGGGAFDTQYF. In DNA form, the CDR3 reads TGTGCTAGTGGCCCCGGCGGGGGGGCCTTCGATACGCAGTATTTT. The whole variable domain, filled in from reference TRBV12-5 and TRBJ2-3, reads DARVTQTPRHKVTEMGQEVTMRCQPILGHNTVFWYRQTMMQGLELLAYFRNRAPLDDSGMPKDRFSAEMPDATLATLKIQPSEPRDSAVYFCASGPGGGAFDTQYFGPGTRLTVL.

This clonotype was detected a few times. The chain carries TRBV6-2 or TRBV6-3 and TRBJ2-1, with TRBD1 as a possible D gene (5 bases). Germline-derived CDR1 and CDR2 are MNHEY and SVGEGT. The CDR3 has 15 residues. V was shortened by 7 bases and J by 8 bases, with 21 bases between the two germline ends. CDR3 nucleotide sequence: TGTGCCAGCACACGCCCCTATGGCAGGGCGGATGAGCAGTTCTTC. Amino acids: CASTRPYGRADEQFF.

This clonotype turned up a few times. The genes are TRBV7-2 and TRBJ1-1; D remains unclear. The V end lost 1 base, the J end lost 4 bases, and 10 bases lay between the germline ends. Germline CDR1 SGHTA, CDR2 FQGNSA. CDR3 length: 14 residues. CDR3 sequence reads: CASSLVPITTEAFF. CDR3 coding DNA: TGTGCCAGCAGCTTAGTCCCTATTACCACTGAAGCTTTCTTT.

The chain recombines TRBV4-1 with TRBJ2-3; either TRBD1 or TRBD2 may fit D (6 bases each). CDR1 is MGHRA and CDR2 is YSYEKL in the germline V gene. Trimming cost V 4 bases and J 3 bases, with 14 bases left between them. This CDR3 has 15 residues. CDR3 protein: CASSLGGGWTDTQYF. The DNA of the CDR3 is TGCGCCAGCAGCCTTGGAGGGGGGTGGACAGATACGCAGTATTTT.

CDR3 loop: CASSPHPSASSSDTQYF. The DNA of the CDR3 is TGCGCCAGCAGCCCCCACCCTTCGGCTAGCTCATCAGATACGCAGTATTTT. This chain links TRBV4-1 with TRBJ2-3; D perhaps matches TRBD2 (5 bases). The CDR3 runs 17 residues. Looked up from germline, CDR1 is MGHRA and CDR2 is YSYEKL. The V and J ends lost 4 bases and 4 bases respectively, with 21 bases between them.